A single sample is the source of the 23 T cell receptor beta chains below, sequenced in a study of shared clonotypes between healthy human individuals. The data were produced by immunoSEQ multiplex PCR, yet TCRdb's version contains in-frame clones alone and is incomplete. The sample lists over a million clones, about four fifths seen once, with roughly 0.55% in the top ten. Source material: memory CD4+ T cells from PBMCs. This sample's subset: CD45RA-negative fraction. The receptors here all came from a man aged 18 to 29 in good health. Some clones in this sample may be carry-over from other donors' samples.

Comments on this clone: A read error is the likely source, as a far larger clone sits one nucleotide away. The chain combines TRBV28 with TRBJ1-2; D possibly corresponds to TRBD1 (5 bases). There are 13 residues in the CDR3. Trimming shortened V by 4 bases and J by 4 bases, and 10 bases separated the two germline ends. Germline V CDR1 and CDR2: MDHEN, SYDVKM. In nucleotides, the CDR3 is TGTGCCAGCAGTTGGGGGGGAATCTATGGCTACACCTTC. Its protein is CASSWGGIYGYTF.

The chain recombines TRBV9 with TRBJ2-5; tentatively, D is TRBD1 or TRBD2 (5 bases each). The CDR3 covers 15 residues. Between the trimmed V and J ends, which lost 3 bases and 5 bases, there was a span of 17 bases. Germline V gene data show CDR1 as SGDLS and CDR2 as YYNGEE. CDR3 nucleotides: TGTGCCAGCAGCGCCCGGATTGGGGGTGGGGAGACCCAGTACTTC. Translation gives CASSARIGGGETQYF. The full variable domain, completed using reference TRBV9 and TRBJ2-5, is DSGVTQTPKHLITATGQRVTLRCSPRSGDLSVYWYQQSLDQGLQFLIQYYNGEERAKGNILERFSAQQFPDLHSELNLSSLELGDSALYFCASSARIGGGETQYFGPGTRLLVL.

In its sample, this clone was seen a few times. Written as DNA, the CDR3 is TGCAGCGTTGAAGATATAGTAATGGGCGAATTATCGAGCACAGATACGCAGTATTTT. It specifies CSVEDIVMGELSSTDTQYF. The genes are TRBV29-1 and TRBJ2-3; no clear D. CDR1 is SQVTM and CDR2 is ANQGSEA in the germline V gene. CDR3 length equals 19 residues. V lost 0 bases, J lost 0 bases, and 22 bases lay in between.

This clone occurred once. The sample contains more than one DNA sequence encoding this CDR3. The chain has TRBV5-1 and TRBJ1-4; a possible D gene is TRBD1 (6 bases). V gave up 4 bases and J gave up 4 bases, with 11 bases separating them. Germline assignment: CDR1 SGHRS and CDR2 YFSETQ. CDR3 length equals 14 residues. The CDR3 coding sequence is TGCGCCAGCAGCCCCGGACAGCTTAATGAAAAACTGTTTTTT. It encodes CASSPGQLNEKLFF.

This clone was detected once. This CDR3 is CAWSPWTGTDQPQHF. CDR3 bases: TGTGCCTGGAGTCCCTGGACAGGGACGGATCAGCCCCAGCATTTT. This rearrangement joins TRBV30 to TRBJ1-5, with 8 bases identical to TRBD1. The germline V gene encodes CDR1 GTSNPN and CDR2 SVGIG (reference sequence). The CDR3 runs to 15 residues. The J segment lost 5 bases and the V segment lost 2 bases, leaving 8 bases of the junction unmatched. The full variable domain, in which reference TRBV30 and TRBJ1-5 provide the parts outside the CDR3, is SQTIHQWPATLVQPVGSPLSLECTVEGTSNPNLYWYRQAAGRGLQLLFYSVGIGQISSEVPQNLSASRPQDRQFILSSKKLLLSDSGFYLCAWSPWTGTDQPQHFGDGTRLSIL.

This clone was seen once. J is TRBJ2-7 and V is TRBV2, with TRBD1 matching over 8 bases. Looked up from germline, CDR1 is SNHLY and CDR2 is FYNNEI. The V and J ends lost 6 bases and 6 bases, in that order; junction bases with no gene match: 13. CDR3 length: 15 residues. CDR3 protein: CASSASTGDRSEQYF. CDR3 nucleotides: TGTGCCAGCAGCGCTTCGACAGGGGATCGGAGCGAGCAGTACTTC.

This clone was detected ten times or more. V and J are TRBV5-3 and TRBJ1-5; D is undetermined. TRBV5-3 is an open reading frame, and its role is uncertain. The CDR3 has 11 residues. V lost 3 bases to trimming and J lost 8 bases, with 6 bases between them. CDR3 bases: TGTGCCAGAAGCTGGGAGAAGCCCCAGCATTTT. Amino acids: CARSWEKPQHF.

This clone was seen only a few times. The CDR3 sequence: CASRADRNYGYTF. The CDR3, as DNA: TGTGCCAGCAGAGCCGACAGGAACTATGGCTACACCTTC. The genes are TRBV2 and TRBJ1-2; weak D call: TRBD1 (6 bases). V was pared by 6 bases and J by 2 bases, with 10 bases between. The CDR3 covers 13 residues. Germline V CDR1 and CDR2: SNHLY, FYNNEI. Variable domain in full (rest from reference TRBV2 and TRBJ1-2): EPEVTQTPSHQVTQMGQEVILRCVPISNHLYFYWYRQILGQKVEFLVSFYNNEISEKSEIFDDQFSVERPDGSNFTLKIRSTKLEDSAMYFCASRADRNYGYTFGSGTRLTVV.

The rearrangement uses TRBV18 and TRBJ2-1; 9 bases map to TRBD2. The CDR3 sequence is 15 residues long. Germline V lookup: CDR1 KGHSH, CDR2 LQKENI. V lost 4 bases to trimming and J lost 7 bases; unmatched junction nucleotides: 8. The CDR3 protein is CASSQGLAVGNEQFF. DNA of the CDR3: TGTGCCAGCTCACAGGGACTAGCCGTGGGGAATGAGCAGTTCTTC.

Only a few counts were recorded for this clone. DNA of the CDR3: TGTGCCAGTAGTATAGAATGGTCGGTGGGGGAGCTGTTTTTT. Amino acids: CASSIEWSVGELFF. The chain recombines TRBV19 with TRBJ2-2; D is unresolved. V dropped 0 bases and J dropped 8 bases, with 10 bases sitting between them. The CDR3 spans 14 residues. Germline values: CDR1 LNHDA, CDR2 SQIVND (reference sequence). The whole variable domain, remainder taken from reference TRBV19 and TRBJ2-2, is DGGITQSPKYLFRKEGQNVTLSCEQNLNHDAMYWYRQDPGQGLRLIYYSQIVNDFQKGDIAEGYSVSREKKESFPLTVTSAQKNPTAFYLCASSIEWSVGELFFGEGSRLTVL.

The chain joins TRBV28 to TRBJ1-2, with unresolved D. Germline lookup yields CDR1 MDHEN and CDR2 SYDVKM. V was clipped by 6 bases and J by 0 bases, with 5 bases between them. The CDR3 consists of 12 residues. CDR3 DNA: TGTGCCAGCAGGGTAGCTAACTATGGCTACACCTTC. This gives the protein CASRVANYGYTF.

This chain joins TRBV6-6 and TRBJ2-7, with D possibly matching TRBD1 (5 bases). Germline V lookup: CDR1 MNHNY, CDR2 SVGAGI (reference sequence). The length of the CDR3 is 14 residues. V gave up 4 bases and J gave up 2 bases, with 12 bases separating them. CDR3 DNA: TGTGCCAGCAGTTCCTCGGACAAACCCTACGAGCAGTACTTC. Residues: CASSSSDKPYEQYF.

The chain uses TRBV5-5 and TRBJ1-2; no firm D call. Germline loops: CDR1 SGHKS, CDR2 YYEKEE (reference sequence). V dropped 2 bases and J dropped 4 bases, with 15 bases sitting between them. The CDR3 runs 15 residues. The CDR3 DNA reads as TGTGCCAGCAGCTTTGACAATAGTCCTGTCTATGGCTACACCTTC. It codes for CASSFDNSPVYGYTF.

The chain is built from TRBV6-1 and TRBJ1-1, with a possible D match to TRBD1 (6 bases). V gave up 5 bases and J gave up 0 bases, with 10 bases separating them. The germline CDR1 and CDR2 sequences are MNHNS and SASEGT. There are 14 residues in the CDR3. CDR3 sequence: CASSRGALNTEAFF. For the CDR3, the DNA is TGTGCCAGCAGTCGGGGGGCGTTGAACACTGAAGCTTTCTTT.

In regard to this clone: Other DNA sequences in this specimen translate into the identical CDR3. The chain has TRBV25-1 and TRBJ2-5, with 8 nucleotides matching TRBD1. Germline V lookup: CDR1 MGHDK, CDR2 SYGVNS. The CDR3 covers 15 residues. J was trimmed by 1 base and V by 4 bases; bases with no gene match: 5. CDR3 nucleotide sequence: TGTGCCAGCAGTGCCGGGACAGGTCCCCAAGAGACCCAGTACTTC. Translating it yields CASSAGTGPQETQYF.

Of note for this clone: Sequence at one end of the junction differs from germline and may be a read error. V gene TRBV7-2 combines with J gene TRBJ1-6; D remains unclear. CDR3 length: 12 amino acids. CDR1 SGHTA and CDR2 FQGNSA come from the germline V gene. In DNA, the CDR3 is TGTGCCAGCAGCTTAGTGGTAGGACCCATCCACTTT. It yields the protein CASSLVVGPIHF. The variable domain in full, with the rest retrieved from reference TRBV7-2 and TRBJ1-6, is GAGVSQSPSNKVTEKGKDVELRCDPISGHTALYWYRQSLGQGLEFLIYFQGNSAPDKSGLPSDRFSAERTGGSVSTLTIQRTQQEDSAVYLCASSLVVGPIHFGNGTRLTVT.

Only a few counts were recorded for this clone. The chain uses TRBV9 and TRBJ1-1, with D maybe TRBD1 (6 bases). The germline V gene has CDR1 SGDLS and CDR2 YYNGEE. The CDR3 has 13 amino acids. With 2 bases removed from V and 7 bases from J, the gap between germline ends came to 12 bases. As DNA, the CDR3 is TGTGCCAGCAGCGTGCATGGGGGCCTTGAAGCTTTCTTT. Translating gives CASSVHGGLEAFF.

V is TRBV6-5 and J is TRBJ1-4; D may be TRBD1 (5 bases). CDR3 length equals 15 residues. From germline, CDR1 is MNHEY and CDR2 SVGAGI. V lost 2 bases and J lost 7, with 14 bases in between. The CDR3 here is CASSYGSGAGEKLFF. The CDR3 region has the DNA TGTGCCAGCAGTTACGGATCCGGGGCGGGTGAAAAACTGTTTTTT.

J is TRBJ2-5 and V is TRBV2; no reliable D call. The ends were cut back, 10 bases at V and 4 bases at J, with 10 bases in the middle. CDR3 length equals 11 residues. The germline V gene encodes CDR1 SNHLY and CDR2 FYNNEI. CDR3 residues: CATSTRETQYF. The CDR3 coding sequence is TGTGCCACCTCTACCAGAGAGACCCAGTACTTC.

The chain carries TRBV29-1 and TRBJ1-4; TRBD1 might be the D (6 bases). Trimming stripped 4 bases from V and 8 bases from J, with 14 bases between. CDR3 length equals 13 residues. Germline V CDR1 and CDR2: SQVTM, ANQGSEA. The CDR3 sequence is CSVARGLGEKLFF. The CDR3 nucleotides read TGCAGCGTTGCCAGGGGTTTGGGGGAAAAACTGTTTTTT.

The chain uses TRBV15 and TRBJ2-1; D is unclear. The CDR3 totals 13 residues. V dropped 3 bases and J dropped 9 bases, with 12 bases sitting between them. Germline assignment: CDR1 LNHNV and CDR2 YYDKDF (reference sequence). The CDR3 DNA sequence: TGTGCCACCAGCAGCACCCGTTTGGGTGAGCAGTTCTTC. Residues: CATSSTRLGEQFF.

With regard to this clone: A far larger clone differs by one base, so this is likely a read error. The sample carries other DNA sequences with the same CDR3. The chain is built from TRBV5-4 and TRBJ2-5; D remains ambiguous. CDR1 is SGHNT, CDR2 YYREEE, per germline (reference sequence). The CDR3 consists of 14 residues. The CDR3 DNA reads as TGTGCCAGTAGCTCCCTAGGAAATGAGGAGACCCAGTACTTC. Protein: CASSSLGNEETQYF.

J is TRBJ1-2 and V is TRBV7-3, with TRBD1 as a possible D gene (6 bases). With 1 base removed from V and 4 bases from J, the gap between germline ends came to 25 bases. The CDR3 is 19 residues long. CDR1 and CDR2 from the germline V gene are SGHTA and FQGTGA. The CDR3 region has the DNA TGTGCCAGCAGCTTAAGTGAACAGGGTGATGACCTTCTAGTCTATGGCTACACCTTC. Translated, it gives CASSLSEQGDDLLVYGYTF.